This T cell receptor beta chain is from a study of cytomegalovirus exposure and HLA in healthy donors. Study-wide findings and caveats: Specificity of a few CMV-associated chains for CMV antigens was verified in vitro. Overall, roughly 150 TCR beta chains were annotated as cytomegalovirus-associated. TCR sequences were mostly rare, though some public TCRs occurred in many donors.

The validation cohort, a group of roughly 120 subjects, included the donors and was separate from the approximately 670-subject first cohort. Worth noting for this clone: Its specificity is not known.

TCRdb's copy holds only in-frame clones and misses some; the assay was immunoSEQ multiplex PCR. In the table there are 150,000 to 200,000 clones, 85% of which are singletons. The origin of this receptor is a man younger than 40 in good health and CMV-seropositive. Sequencing was carried out using PBMCs.

In DNA form, the CDR3 reads TGTGCCACCAGCCTTCACGCGGCCTACGAGCAGTACTTC. The encoded protein is CATSLHAAYEQYF. This chain uses TRBV15 with TRBJ2-7; D is unresolved. Germline V CDR1 and CDR2: LNHNV, YYDKDF (reference sequence). CDR3 length: 13 residues. Between the trimmed V and J ends, which lost 5 bases and 2 bases, there was a span of 10 bases.